The sequence of this T cell receptor (beta chain) was determined in a study of T cell clonotyping in hematopoietic cell transplantation. Assay used: immunoSEQ multiplex PCR; TCRdb lists only in-frame clones, some missing. Of over 15,000 clones listed, around 90% were seen once; the top ten hold 5% to 6%. General study results and limits: Broader posttransplant TCR repertoire diversity was predicted by graft donor and pretransplant recipient Inverse Simpson Index values. After transplant, recipient diversity fell while pathologically expanded clonotypes grew through day 180.

The V gene lost 9 bases and the J gene lost 8 bases, with 16 bases spanning the gap. The length of the CDR3 is 12 residues. Germline assignment: CDR1 MNHEY and CDR2 SVGAGI. A remark on this clone: No antigen is known for it.

What was sequenced was peripheral blood mononuclear cells. The chain couples TRBV6-5 to TRBJ1-2, with D possibly being TRBD1 (6 bases). This TCR came from a middle-aged man in good health. Some clones in this sample may be carry-over from other donors' samples. Here the CDR3 reads CASYRGLRGYTF. CDR3 coding DNA: TGTGCCAGTTATCGGGGGCTCAGGGGCTACACCTTC.